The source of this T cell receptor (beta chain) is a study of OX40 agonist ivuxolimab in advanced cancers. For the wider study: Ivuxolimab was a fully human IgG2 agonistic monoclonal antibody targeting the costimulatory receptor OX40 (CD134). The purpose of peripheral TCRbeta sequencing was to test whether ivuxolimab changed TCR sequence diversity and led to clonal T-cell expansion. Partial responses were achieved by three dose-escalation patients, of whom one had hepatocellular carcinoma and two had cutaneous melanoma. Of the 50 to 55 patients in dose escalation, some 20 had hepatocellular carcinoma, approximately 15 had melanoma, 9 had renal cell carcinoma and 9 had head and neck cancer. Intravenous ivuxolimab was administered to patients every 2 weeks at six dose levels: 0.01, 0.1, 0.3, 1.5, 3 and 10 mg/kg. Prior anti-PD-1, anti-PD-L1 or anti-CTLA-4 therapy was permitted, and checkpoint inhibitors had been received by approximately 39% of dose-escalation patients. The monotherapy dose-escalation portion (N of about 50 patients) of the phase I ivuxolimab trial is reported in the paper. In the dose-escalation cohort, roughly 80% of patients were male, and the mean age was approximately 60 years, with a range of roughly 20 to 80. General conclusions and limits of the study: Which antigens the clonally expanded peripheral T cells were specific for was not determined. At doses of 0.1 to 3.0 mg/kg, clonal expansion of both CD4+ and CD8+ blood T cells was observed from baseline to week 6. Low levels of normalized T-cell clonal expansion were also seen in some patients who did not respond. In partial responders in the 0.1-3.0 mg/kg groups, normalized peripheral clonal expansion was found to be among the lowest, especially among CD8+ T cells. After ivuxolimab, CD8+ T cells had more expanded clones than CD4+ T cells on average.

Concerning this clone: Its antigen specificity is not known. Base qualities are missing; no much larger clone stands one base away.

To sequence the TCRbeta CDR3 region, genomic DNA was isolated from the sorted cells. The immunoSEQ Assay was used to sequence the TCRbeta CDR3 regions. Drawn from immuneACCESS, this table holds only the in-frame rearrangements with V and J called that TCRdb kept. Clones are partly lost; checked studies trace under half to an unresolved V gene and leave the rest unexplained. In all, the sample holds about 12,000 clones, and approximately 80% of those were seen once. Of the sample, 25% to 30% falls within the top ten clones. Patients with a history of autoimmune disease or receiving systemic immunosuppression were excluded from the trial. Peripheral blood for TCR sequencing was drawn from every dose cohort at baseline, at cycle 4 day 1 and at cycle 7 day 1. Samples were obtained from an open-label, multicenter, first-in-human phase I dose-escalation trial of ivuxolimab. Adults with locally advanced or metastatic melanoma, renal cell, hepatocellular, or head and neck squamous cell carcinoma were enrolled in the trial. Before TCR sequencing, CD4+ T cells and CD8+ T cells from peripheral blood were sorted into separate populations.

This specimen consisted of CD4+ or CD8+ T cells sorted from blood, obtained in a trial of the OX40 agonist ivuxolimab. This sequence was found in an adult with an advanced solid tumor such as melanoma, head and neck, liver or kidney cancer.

The CDR3 in this case is CSARTGAKYTEAFF. At the DNA level, the sequence is TGCAGCGCCCGGACAGGGGCAAAATACACTGAAGCTTTCTTT. The rearrangement combines TRBV29-1 with TRBJ1-1; 9 junctional bases match TRBD1. Looking up the germline V gene yields CDR1 SQVTM and CDR2 ANQGSEA. Including cysteine and phenylalanine, the CDR3 has 14 amino acids. The only DNA kept is the CDR3, 42 bases in frame from the first base. Trimming removed 7 bases from V and 3 bases from J; the gene matches leave 9 bases unexplained.